This TCR beta chain was identified during a study of neurological immune-mediated disorders. Notes on the study in general: Neither clinical nor MRI features were associated with the multiple sclerosis repertoire cluster. The greatest TCR clonal expansion appeared in HTLV-1-associated myelopathy and the smallest, falling below healthy controls, in multiple sclerosis.

This clonotype came up many times. What it binds is not known. TCRdb passed the 5' RACE reads through MiXCR, listing each CDR3 protein once. The sample holds around 44,000 distinct CDR3 sequences, more than 2% seen once. The clonotype originates from a man younger than 40 with multiple sclerosis. The material sequenced was PBMCs.

The CDR3 region is CSARGGVETEAFF. The DNA for the CDR3 is TGCAGTGCTAGAGGGGGGGTGGAGACTGAAGCTTTCTTT. This chain joins TRBV20-1 and TRBJ1-1, with D perhaps TRBD1 (5 bases). The CDR3 runs to 13 residues. The germline V gene encodes CDR1 DFQATT and CDR2 SNEGSKA (reference sequence). The V gene lost 1 base and the J gene lost 5 bases, with 11 bases spanning the gap.